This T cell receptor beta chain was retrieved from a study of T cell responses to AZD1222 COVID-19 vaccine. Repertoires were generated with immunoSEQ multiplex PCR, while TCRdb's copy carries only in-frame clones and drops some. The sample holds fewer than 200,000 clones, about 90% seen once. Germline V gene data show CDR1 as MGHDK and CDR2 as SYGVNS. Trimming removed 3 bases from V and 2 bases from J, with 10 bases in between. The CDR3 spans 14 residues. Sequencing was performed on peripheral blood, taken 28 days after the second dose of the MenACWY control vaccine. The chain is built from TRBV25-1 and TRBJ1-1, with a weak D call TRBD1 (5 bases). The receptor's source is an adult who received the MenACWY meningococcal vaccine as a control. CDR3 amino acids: CASSDPGPNTEAFF. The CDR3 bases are TGTGCCAGCAGTGATCCAGGGCCAAACACTGAAGCTTTCTTT. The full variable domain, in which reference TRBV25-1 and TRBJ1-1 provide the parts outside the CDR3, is EADIYQTPRYLVIGTGKKITLECSQTMGHDKMYWYQQDPGMELHLIHYSYGVNSTEKGDLSSESTVSRIRTEHFPLTLESARPSHTSQYLCASSDPGPNTEAFFGQGTRLTVV.